In this sample, the clone carrying this T cell receptor beta chain turned up many times. This entry is derived from a study of CD8+CD57+ T cells in acquired aplastic anemia. Investigators profiled TCR beta VDJ and CDR3 from genomic DNA template. Each CDR3 protein is one row after TCRdb ran MiXCR on the reads. The table lists about 180,000 distinct CDR3 sequences, 46% of them singletons. The CDR3 spans 15 residues. The germline gives CDR1 SGHTA, CDR2 FQGTGA. The ends lost 0 bases at V and 4 bases at J; junction bases unmatched: 3. This sequence originates from a human donor in good health. The sample consisted of sorted CD4+, CD8+, or CD8+CD57+ T cells (not recorded which) from PBMCs. The chain links TRBV7-3 to TRBJ1-2; TRBD1 aligns across 9 bases. The CDR3 DNA reads as TGTGCCAGCAGCTTAACCGGGACAGGGTTCTATGGCTACACCTTC. This translates into CASSLTGTGFYGYTF. The full variable domain, with the rest looked up from reference TRBV7-3 and TRBJ1-2, is GAGVSQTPSNKVTEKGKYVELRCDPISGHTALYWYRQSLGQGPEFLIYFQGTGAADDSGLPNDRFFAVRPEGSVSTLKIQRTERGDSAVYLCASSLTGTGFYGYTFGSGTRLTVV.